This T cell receptor beta chain is from a study of CD8 T cells in Susac syndrome. Study as a whole: Patients with Susac syndrome were therapy-naive, taking corticosteroids, with some also receiving intravenous immunoglobulin, or taking intravenous immunoglobulin alone at the time their blood was drawn.

Findings of the study overall: Clonal expansion was absent from the CD4+ T cell repertoires in Susac syndrome.

RNA totalling roughly 0.5 to 1 ug underwent reverse transcription with random hexamers. TCRdb re-called the immunoSEQ multiplex PCR reads through MiXCR, storing one row per CDR3 protein. The table has over 150,000 distinct CDR3 sequences, 85% to 95% seen once. Concerning this clonotype itself: Its target is unknown.

The CDR3 spans 14 residues. The trim removed 8 bases at V and 5 bases at J, leaving 7 bases unmatched. Sequencing of TCR beta drew on CD8+ and CD4+ T cells from blood. The CD8+ and CD4+ T cells were negatively isolated, with the TEMRA cells enriched by FACS. The sequenced material came from CD4+ T cells from PBMCs. The sequence came from a human donor with Susac syndrome. The chain uses TRBV12-3 or TRBV12-4 and TRBJ2-1, with TRBD1 matching 9 bases. The CDR3 sequence: CASGPGQGNNEQFF. The CDR3 nucleotides read TGTGCCAGCGGACCGGGACAGGGAAACAATGAGCAGTTCTTC.